Listed below are T cell receptor beta chains from one sample, sequenced in a study of identical twins. TCRdb redid the calling of the 5' RACE reads with MiXCR, one entry per CDR3 protein. This table holds some 460,000 distinct CDR3 sequences, approximately 15% found once. These data were also reused for a study on yellow fever vaccine responses in identical twins.

The sample was CD4+ T cells sorted from blood. All receptors derive from a young woman in good health. Each CDR3 is given with its conserved first and last residue. The D gene is left open where the match is weak. Clone sizes are given selectively: once, few, many, or a class where the clone is expanded.

CDR3 | DNA | V | size | J | D
CSAIGPGGTEAFF | TGCAGTGCTATCGGCCCAGGGGGAACTGAAGCTTTCTTT | TRBV20-1 | . | TRBJ1-1 | TRBD1
CASMRTSTDTQYF | TGTGCCAGTATGCGTACTAGCACAGATACGCAGTATTTT | TRBV6-1 | few | TRBJ2-3 | .
CASSEGTSGNTDTQYF | TGTGCCAGCAGTGAGGGGACTAGCGGTAACACAGATACGCAGTATTTT | TRBV25-1 | few | TRBJ2-3 | TRBD2
CASSKASGCGGELFF | TGTGCCAGCAGCAAAGCTTCAGGGTGTGGCGGGGAGCTGTTTTTT | TRBV21-1 | few | TRBJ2-2 | .
CASRAGLAGQETQYF | TGTGCCAGCAGAGCGGGACTAGCGGGGCAAGAGACCCAGTACTTC | TRBV27 | . | TRBJ2-5 | TRBD2
CASSATLSGRAGEQFF | TGTGCCAGCAGCGCCACCCTCAGCGGGAGGGCCGGTGAGCAGTTCTTC | TRBV9 | . | TRBJ2-1 | TRBD2
CASSRGRGLKETQYF | TGTGCCAGCAGCCGGGGCAGGGGGCTTAAAGAGACCCAGTACTTC | TRBV7-9 | . | TRBJ2-5 | TRBD1
CASSMDVSSYNEQFF | TGCGCCAGCAGCATGGACGTAAGCTCCTACAATGAGCAGTTCTTC | TRBV5-1 | . | TRBJ2-1 | .
CASSLGTGLADVSYNEQFF | TGTGCCAGCAGCTTAGGTACGGGACTAGCAGACGTTTCCTACAATGAGCAGTTCTTC | TRBV11-2 | many | TRBJ2-1 | TRBD2
CASSQRTSGRYTGELFF | TGTGCCAGCAGCCAGCGGACTAGCGGGAGGTACACCGGGGAGCTGTTTTTT | TRBV7-2 | . | TRBJ2-2 | TRBD2
CASSSSGGLSSYEQYF | TGTGCCAGCAGCTCCAGCGGGGGGCTGAGCTCCTACGAGCAGTACTTC | TRBV7-2 | . | TRBJ2-7 | TRBD2
CSAVEGSLGGYNEQFF | TGCAGCGCCGTGGAAGGGTCCCTAGGAGGCTACAATGAGCAGTTCTTC | TRBV20-1 | few | TRBJ2-1 | .
CSAPTGGTYEQYF | TGCAGTGCTCCGACAGGGGGCACCTACGAGCAGTACTTC | TRBV20-1 | . | TRBJ2-7 | TRBD1
CASSLQASYEQYF | TGTGCCAGCAGCTTACAGGCGTCCTACGAGCAGTACTTC | TRBV7-3 | . | TRBJ2-7 | .
CAIRSRGSSYEQYF | TGTGCCATCAGGTCCAGAGGGAGCTCCTACGAGCAGTACTTC | TRBV10-3 | . | TRBJ2-7 | .